The 30 T cell receptor beta chains presented below share a single source sample, sequenced in a study of cytomegalovirus exposure and HLA in healthy donors (dated by TCRdb to 2015 to 2018). The receptor library was made with the immunoSEQ multiplex PCR assay. The multiplex PCR relied on a mix of 60 forward primers for TCR Vbeta segments and 13 reverse primers for TCR Jbeta segments. TCRdb's version of the immuneACCESS table is confined to in-frame rearrangements and falls short of the full clone set. An unresolved V gene accounts for under half of the shortfall where checked; the remainder is of unknown origin. This sample holds about 160,000 clones; 60% to 80% were observed only once. The ten biggest clones cover about 0.91% of the sample. The source material was PBMCs. Every receptor here comes from a woman between 50 and 59 years old in good health and CMV-seropositive.

The chain uses TRBV5-1 and TRBJ2-7; D ambiguous. Germline CDR1 and CDR2: SGHRS and YFSETQ. The CDR3 totals 14 residues. Trimming shortened V by 0 bases and J by 3 bases, and 10 bases separated the two germline ends. CDR3 nucleotide sequence: TGCGCCAGCAGCTTGGCCCCAGGTGACTACGAGCAGTACTTC. It specifies CASSLAPGDYEQYF.

V is TRBV4-1 and J is TRBJ2-2, with D tentatively TRBD1 (6 bases). The length of the CDR3 is 17 residues. The germline V gene has CDR1 MGHRA and CDR2 YSYEKL. V was clipped by 3 bases and J by 2 bases, with 16 bases between them. CDR3 bases: TGCGCCAGCAGCCAGCAAGACAGGAGTTCAAACACCGGGGAGCTGTTTTTT. Translating gives CASSQQDRSSNTGELFF.

The chain uses TRBV6-1 and TRBJ2-2; 7 nucleotides align to TRBD2. The junction had 8 bases not matched to a gene; V was cut back by 11 bases and J by 5 bases. Germline loops: CDR1 MNHNS, CDR2 SASEGT. CDR3 size: 13 residues. The CDR3 DNA reads TGTGCCCGCGGGAGAGCTAAGACCGGGGAGCTGTTTTTT. This translates into CARGRAKTGELFF.

The sample holds a few counts of this clone. The V and J genes are TRBV4-1 and TRBJ1-1; 7 positions match TRBD1. Trimming at V came to 1 base and at J to 5 bases, leaving 7 bases not matched to a gene. CDR3 size: 15 residues. Germline V lookup: CDR1 MGHRA, CDR2 YSYEKL. CDR3 sequence: CASSQAYRGRTEAFF. As DNA, the CDR3 is TGCGCCAGCAGCCAAGCGTACAGGGGTCGGACTGAAGCTTTCTTT.

The chain combines TRBV12-5 with TRBJ2-1; 12 bases are a match to TRBD2. The CDR3 has 13 amino acids. Trimming removed 9 bases from V and 6 bases from J; junction bases left unmatched: 3. The germline V gene encodes CDR1 LGHNT and CDR2 FRNRAP. The CDR3: CASGLAGINEQFF. Written as DNA, the CDR3 is TGTGCTAGCGGACTAGCGGGGATCAATGAGCAGTTCTTC.

The gene calls are TRBV10-3 and TRBJ2-1; maybe TRBD2 (6 bases). Trimming removed 8 bases from V and 2 bases from J, with 13 bases in between. This CDR3 is built from 14 residues. CDR1 ENHRY and CDR2 SYGVKD come from the germline V gene. In DNA, the CDR3 is TGTGCCATCGGCGCGGGACCAACCTACAATGAGCAGTTCTTC. It translates to CAIGAGPTYNEQFF.

This clone was counted between two and nine times. The chain has TRBV2 and TRBJ1-3; no reliable D call. Trimming removed 6 bases at V and 8 bases at J, with 14 bases between. Germline values: CDR1 SNHLY, CDR2 FYNNEI. The CDR3 spans 13 residues. In nucleotides, the CDR3 is TGTGCCAGCAGGCAGTATATGGGAGACACCATATATTTT. Translation: CASRQYMGDTIYF.

V and J are TRBV28 and TRBJ1-6, with D possibly being TRBD1 (5 bases). Between the trimmed V and J ends, which lost 8 bases and 9 bases, there was a span of 23 bases. Germline V gives CDR1 MDHEN, CDR2 SYDVKM. The CDR3 totals 16 residues. The CDR3 nucleotides are TGTGCCAGCGGCGAGTACTCAGGGACTATTGGTTCACCCCTCCACTTT. Translated, it gives CASGEYSGTIGSPLHF. The full variable domain, rest sourced from reference TRBV28 and TRBJ1-6, is DVKVTQSSRYLVKRTGEKVFLECVQDMDHENMFWYRQDPGLGLRLIYFSYDVKMKEKGDIPEGYSVSREKKERFSLILESASTNQTSMYLCASGEYSGTIGSPLHFGNGTRLTVT.

This clone was counted between two and nine times. The chain recombines TRBV23-1 with TRBJ1-2; unclear D gene. TRBV23-1 qualifies as an ORF whose function is uncertain. The CDR3 length is 10 residues. Trimming pared 6 bases from V and 4 bases from J, leaving 3 bases between. CDR3 protein: CASSLYGYTF. In DNA, the CDR3 is TGCGCCAGCAGCCTCTATGGCTACACCTTC.

CDR3 region: CASSLGQVNTGELFF. The CDR3 DNA reads TGTGCCAGCAGCTTGGGACAGGTCAACACCGGGGAGCTGTTTTTT. The gene calls are TRBV5-6 and TRBJ2-2, with a weak D call TRBD1 (6 bases). Trimming shortened V by 0 bases and J by 2 bases, and 8 bases separated the two germline ends. The V gene's germline CDR1 is SGHDT and CDR2 YYEEEE. The CDR3 is 15 amino acids. Full variable domain (missing parts from reference TRBV5-6 and TRBJ2-2): DAGVTQSPTHLIKTRGQQVTLRCSPKSGHDTVSWYQQALGQGPQFIFQYYEEEERQRGNFPDRFSGHQFPNYSSELNVNALLLGDSALYLCASSLGQVNTGELFFGEGSRLTVL.

The chain joins TRBV10-3 to TRBJ2-2; 8 positions agree with TRBD2. Trimming removed 4 bases from V and 5 bases from J; junction bases left unmatched: 6. This CDR3 spans 15 amino acids. CDR1 and CDR2 (germline): ENHRY, SYGVKD. DNA of the CDR3: TGTGCCATCAGTGTCGGGGGGGGCGAGACCGGGGAGCTGTTTTTT. Protein: CAISVGGGETGELFF.

This rearrangement joins TRBV4-1 to TRBJ1-4; no clear D gene. CDR1 and CDR2 (germline): MGHRA, YSYEKL. The V and J ends lost 1 base and 4 bases respectively, with 10 bases between them. CDR3 size: 15 residues. CDR3 nucleotide sequence: TGCGCCAGCAGCCAAGTAACACAGCTTAATGAAAAACTGTTTTTT. Its protein product is CASSQVTQLNEKLFF.

This clone came up a few times. This chain uses TRBV18 with TRBJ1-5, with D hard to call. Germline values: CDR1 KGHSH, CDR2 LQKENI. The CDR3 loop spans 16 amino acids. Trimming shortened V by 4 bases and J by 3 bases, and 16 bases separated the two germline ends. CDR3 residues: CASSRETPANNQPQHF. The CDR3 coding sequence is TGTGCCAGCTCACGGGAGACACCGGCAAACAATCAGCCCCAGCATTTT.

The chain couples TRBV27 to TRBJ1-2; D might be TRBD1 (5 bases). From germline, CDR1 is MNHEY and CDR2 SMNVEV (reference sequence). The CDR3 has 14 residues. Trimming cost V 2 bases and J 3 bases, with 10 bases left between them. The CDR3 spells CASSLVGGDYGYTF. The CDR3 region has the DNA TGTGCCAGCAGTTTAGTCGGGGGGGACTATGGCTACACCTTC.

This chain uses TRBV7-2 with TRBJ1-1; D unclear. Germline V gene sequence: CDR1 SGHTA, CDR2 FQGNSA. With 2 bases removed from V and 9 bases from J, the gap between germline ends came to 19 bases. The CDR3 runs 15 residues. In DNA form, the CDR3 reads TGTGCCAGCAGCTTAAAGGGCCCCGGGGAGACTAAAGCTTTCTTT. Its protein is CASSLKGPGETKAFF.

The chain is built from TRBV4-1 and TRBJ1-6; 7 nucleotides align to TRBD1. Per germline, CDR1 MGHRA and CDR2 YSYEKL. This CDR3 spans 13 amino acids. V was pared by 0 bases and J by 13 bases, with 3 bases of the junction left unmatched. The CDR3 DNA reads as TGCGCCAGCAGCCAAGACGACAGGGCCCCCCTCCACTTT. Protein product: CASSQDDRAPLHF.

J is TRBJ2-5 and V is TRBV5-6, with 7 nucleotides matching TRBD1. The length of the CDR3 is 16 residues. V gave up 3 bases and J gave up 5 bases; unmatched junction bases: 13. From germline, CDR1 is SGHDT and CDR2 YYEEEE. CDR3 sequence: CASSWDGEGAEETQYF. CDR3 DNA sequence: TGTGCCAGCAGCTGGGACGGTGAGGGGGCCGAGGAGACCCAGTACTTC.

V gene TRBV2 combines with J gene TRBJ1-4, with 8 bases lining up with TRBD1. Germline V gene data show CDR1 as SNHLY and CDR2 as FYNNEI. The CDR3 extends over 16 amino acids. Losses at the gene ends were 6 bases for V and 7 bases for J; bases not matched to a gene: 13. CDR3 nucleotides: TGTGCCAGCAGCCCTGATCCCCGGACAGGGAGTGAAAAACTGTTTTTT. It yields the protein CASSPDPRTGSEKLFF.

This clone was seen a handful of times. The CDR3 nucleotides read TGTGCCATCAGTGCCTTACCAGACAGGGGTACTGAAGCTTTCTTT. This encodes CAISALPDRGTEAFF. The chain recombines TRBV10-3 with TRBJ1-1; 8 bases match TRBD1. The CDR3 loop spans 15 amino acids. Germline V gene sequence: CDR1 ENHRY, CDR2 SYGVKD. J was trimmed by 5 bases and V by 4 bases; bases with no gene match: 9.

The genes are TRBV2 and TRBJ1-2; 12 nucleotides line up with TRBD1. Germline V gene data show CDR1 as SNHLY and CDR2 as FYNNEI. The CDR3 totals 14 residues. V shed 5 bases and J 8 bases; nucleotides not matched to a gene: 6. For the CDR3, the DNA is TGTGCCAGCAGTTTGGGACAGGGGGCGCAGGGCTACACCTTC. It codes for CASSLGQGAQGYTF. Together with reference TRBV2 and TRBJ1-2, the CDR3 gives the full variable domain: EPEVTQTPSHQVTQMGQEVILRCVPISNHLYFYWYRQILGQKVEFLVSFYNNEISEKSEIFDDQFSVERPDGSNFTLKIRSTKLEDSAMYFCASSLGQGAQGYTFGSGTRLTVV.

V is TRBV5-6 and J is TRBJ1-6; 9 bases map to TRBD1. The V segment lost 2 bases and the J segment 2 bases; nucleotides outside the gene matches: 8. CDR3 length: 18 amino acids. In germline, CDR1 is SGHDT, CDR2 YYEEEE. In DNA, the CDR3 is TGTGCCAGCAGCTTCATTGCCGGGACAGGGCCCTATAATTCACCCCTCCACTTT. Protein sequence: CASSFIAGTGPYNSPLHF.

This rearrangement joins TRBV7-9 to TRBJ2-2; the match to TRBD1 covers 7 bases. Germline CDR1 SEHNR, CDR2 FQNEAQ (reference sequence). The V and J ends lost 6 bases and 4 bases, in that order; junction bases with no gene match: 8. This CDR3 has 15 residues. The CDR3 region is CASRLRQGSTGELFF. The DNA for the CDR3 is TGTGCCAGCAGGCTACGACAGGGAAGCACCGGGGAGCTGTTTTTT.

The chain recombines TRBV19 with TRBJ1-5; possible D gene TRBD1, 6 bases. The CDR3 covers 14 residues. Germline loops: CDR1 LNHDA, CDR2 SQIVND (reference sequence). With 0 bases removed from V and 6 bases from J, the gap between germline ends came to 9 bases. In nucleotides, the CDR3 is TGTGCCAGTAGTATAGACGTAGGGGGTCAGCCCCAGCATTTT. Amino acid sequence: CASSIDVGGQPQHF.

The chain has TRBV7-2 and TRBJ1-5, with 7 bases identical to TRBD1. CDR1 and CDR2 from the germline V gene are SGHTA and FQGNSA. The CDR3 consists of 14 residues. Trimming at V came to 6 bases and at J to 9 bases, leaving 11 bases not matched to a gene. Written as DNA, the CDR3 is TGTGCCAGCAGTCGGACAGGCCCAGAGGGGCCCCAGCATTTT. Protein product: CASSRTGPEGPQHF.

The rearrangement links TRBV6-9 to TRBJ2-3; 10 nucleotides agree with TRBD2. Germline CDR1 MNHGY, CDR2 SVAAGI. The CDR3 covers 22 residues. V lost 4 bases, J lost 4 bases, and 26 bases stayed unmatched. The CDR3 loop is CASSSITGTSVREGGGADTQYF. For the CDR3, the DNA is TGTGCCAGCAGTTCGATTACCGGGACTAGCGTCCGAGAGGGAGGAGGCGCAGATACGCAGTATTTT.

The V and J genes are TRBV7-9 and TRBJ2-5; 7 nucleotides line up with TRBD2. Germline-derived CDR1 and CDR2 are SEHNR and FQNEAQ (reference sequence). The CDR3 covers 15 residues. The junction had 10 bases not matched to a gene; V was cut back by 6 bases and J by 3 bases. As DNA, the CDR3 is TGTGCCAGCAGATCCCGGGGAGGGTTAGAAGAGACCCAGTACTTC. Encoded protein: CASRSRGGLEETQYF.

The V gene is TRBV7-8, the J gene TRBJ2-6, with 8 bases that match TRBD2. The CDR3 extends over 20 amino acids. J gave up 0 bases and V 5 bases, and 15 bases lay outside the gene matches. Germline CDR1 reads SGHVS; CDR2 reads FQNEAQ. The CDR3 sequence: CASSPPGGATFYSGANVLTF. The DNA of the CDR3 is TGTGCCAGCAGCCCCCCCGGGGGGGCCACCTTTTACTCTGGGGCCAACGTCCTGACTTTC.

The chain employs TRBV7-2 and TRBJ2-3; D is undetermined. Trimming took 5 bases from V and 6 from J, leaving 9 bases between them. Germline CDR1 and CDR2: SGHTA and FQGNSA. The CDR3 is 12 residues long. DNA for the CDR3: TGTGCCAGCAGCCCACTACGGGATACGCAGTATTTT. Amino acid sequence: CASSPLRDTQYF.

The chain recombines TRBV28 with TRBJ1-1; D unclear. V was trimmed by 6 bases and J by 6 bases, leaving 11 bases between them. This CDR3 region has 12 residues. The germline V gene has CDR1 MDHEN and CDR2 SYDVKM. CDR3 protein: CASRDYTAEAFF. The CDR3 region has the DNA TGTGCCAGCAGAGACTACACGGCTGAAGCTTTCTTT.

The chain joins TRBV10-2 to TRBJ1-3, with a tentative D call TRBD1 (6 bases). Trimming stripped 6 bases from V and 4 bases from J, with 13 bases between. CDR1 WSHSY and CDR2 SAAADI come from the germline V gene. The length of the CDR3 is 14 residues. The CDR3 DNA is TGCGCCAGCAGATCCACAGGGTTCGGAAACACCATATATTTT. Translating it yields CASRSTGFGNTIYF.